This TCR beta chain was obtained from a study of hypomethylating agent response in myelodysplastic syndrome listed by TCRdb under 2021. Background on the whole study: The hypomethylating agent given was azacitidine in about 75% of the 11 patients and decitabine in 3 of 11 patients. Of the myelodysplastic syndrome patients in the cohort, nine or ten were male and 2 were female. A mean patient age of 72.2 +/- 6.3 years was recorded, and a diploid cytogenetic profile was observed most commonly. The most frequent mutation was TET2, found in 5 of 11 patients. Six or seven patients had a response of complete response or hematologic improvement, and four or five patients did not respond. Response was defined as complete response or hematologic improvement, and patients who met neither criterion were classified as non-responders.

Comment on this clone: No cognate antigen has been identified for it. Base-call qualities are not available, and no considerably larger clone is one nucleotide away.

The library was obtained by the immunoSEQ multiplex PCR assay. Survey resolution was used, with two replicates of approximately 200 ng each, totaling around 400 ng of DNA per sample. Rearranged TCRB sequences in genomic DNA were detected with the hsTCRB kit, which uses multiplex PCR primers directed at V and J genes. In the first PCR, the CDR3 region was amplified for around 31 cycles with the QIAGEN Multiplex PCR Kit. Sample barcodes and Illumina adapters were attached to each replicate during a second PCR lasting 7 to 8 cycles. Quantification of the pooled libraries was done with a QuantStudio 6 and the KAPA library quantification kit. Around 16 pM of pooled libraries was sequenced on an Illumina MiSeq using 156-cycle single-end reads and a 15-cycle index read. In the paper's pipeline: Of fewer than 200,000 unique clonotypes, about 1.6% were flagged by VDJdb annotation as previously reported viral-epitope-specific clonotypes. Raw reads were processed by the immunoSEQ Data Assistant and immunoSEQ Analyzer into normalized, annotated TCRB repertoires. Clonotypes were analyzed with the immunarch R package version 0.6.5 and BioAnalyzer. Every repertoire was downsampled to the clone count of the smallest repertoire before richness was estimated. Clonotypes were classified as expanded, contracted or novel by Fisher's exact tests, with novel defined as zero frequency before treatment. Significantly changed CDR3 beta sequences were clustered with GLIPH2 at simulation_depth=1000 and kmer_min_depth=3, and CDR3s shorter than five residues were left out. TCRdb limited this immuneACCESS table to in-frame rearrangements with V and J called. A share of clones is missing; checked studies link under half to unresolved V genes, and the rest is unexplained. Clonal size and the V and J genes are those of that table, whereas D and trimming came from the DNA. Present in this sample are around 5,500 clones, around 90% of which were seen just once. 14% to 15% of the sample belongs to the ten largest clones.

T-cell subsets were not sorted, so the analysis was performed on bulk bone marrow. TCR beta CDR3 regions were immunosequenced from bone marrow of roughly 11 myelodysplastic syndrome patients before and after hypomethylating agent therapy. Each patient contributed a baseline bone marrow plus two to three bone marrows at different post-treatment timepoints for longitudinal repertoire tracking. Genomic DNA was extracted from whole bone marrow, and quality was checked by TapeStation, NanoDrop OneC and PicoGreen assays. The study at large found these results: Novel clonotypes emerged more often in responders, while non-responders showed more contracted clonotypes after treatment. Healthy control donors were not age-matched to MDS patients, which could have impacted the MDS versus healthy comparison. Only 11 patients were analyzed, making the cohort small. After hypomethylating agent treatment, no significant change in richness, rarefaction diversity or clonality was seen, either across all patients or within response groups. The shared GLIPH2 clusters might recognize novel MDS antigens, but this possibility was not confirmed and requires experimental validation.

The sequence derives from a human donor with myelodysplastic syndrome. The sequenced sample was bone marrow, obtained before or after starting hypomethylating agent treatment for myelodysplastic syndrome (not recorded which).

The CDR3 corresponds to CASSLGGDNQPQHF. The sequenced DNA is TGTGCCAGCAGCTTAGGGGGAGACAATCAGCCCCAGCATTTT. The V gene is TRBV7-6 and the J gene is TRBJ1-5, with no reliable assignment of the D segment. The CDR3, cysteine through phenylalanine, is 14 amino acids long. The kept DNA is CDR3 alone, 42 bases in frame from the first base. Trimming removed 1 base from V and 3 bases from J, leaving 7 bases between the germline ends. CDR1 and CDR2 are read off the germline V gene as SGHVS and FNYEAQ.